The 4 T cell receptor beta chains in this list originate from one sample, sequenced in a study of T cell repertoires in cytomegalovirus infection. TCRdb passed the reads through MiXCR, listing each CDR3 protein once. The sample carries about 490,000 distinct CDR3 sequences, around 27% recorded once. Sequencing used PBMCs. The receptors come from a human donor in good health (CMV status not recorded). Some clones in this sample may be carry-over from other donors' samples.

The chain joins TRBV5-1 to TRBJ1-3, with D perhaps matching TRBD1 (6 bases). Germline CDR1 SGHRS, CDR2 YFSETQ. This CDR3 has 13 residues. V was shortened by 4 bases and J by 3 bases, with 8 bases between the two germline ends. CDR3 sequence: CASSRQDGNTIYF. The CDR3 nucleotides read TGCGCCAGCAGCAGACAGGATGGAAACACCATATATTTT.

This clonotype was picked up a small number of times. The chain is built from TRBV6-6 and TRBJ1-5, with D perhaps matching TRBD1 (5 bases). The ends were cut back, 4 bases at V and 11 bases at J, with 9 bases in the middle. The length of the CDR3 is 11 residues. Germline assignment: CDR1 MNHNY and CDR2 SVGAGI (reference sequence). CDR3 DNA: TGTGCCAGCAGTTCCCCCAGGGCCCAGCATTTT. This translates into CASSSPRAQHF.

The V and J genes are TRBV5-4 and TRBJ2-4; 8 bases are shared with TRBD2. V trimming: 4 bases; J trimming: 9 bases; junction bases outside the gene matches: 15. From germline, CDR1 is SGHNT and CDR2 YYREEE (reference sequence). This CDR3 spans 16 amino acids. CDR3: CASSLGGGSGMAIQYF. CDR3 sequence (DNA): TGTGCCAGCAGCCTAGGTGGGGGTAGCGGGATGGCCATTCAGTACTTC.

CDR3 amino acids: CASSYSLRGQSSYEQYF. The CDR3 coding sequence is TGTGCCAGCAGTTACTCCCTTAGGGGACAGTCCTCTTACGAGCAGTACTTC. The chain has TRBV6-2 or TRBV6-3 and TRBJ2-7, with 7 bases matching TRBD1. The length of the CDR3 is 17 residues. Germline loops: CDR1 MNHEY, CDR2 SVGEGT. J lost 4 bases, V lost 0 bases, and 12 bases had no gene match.